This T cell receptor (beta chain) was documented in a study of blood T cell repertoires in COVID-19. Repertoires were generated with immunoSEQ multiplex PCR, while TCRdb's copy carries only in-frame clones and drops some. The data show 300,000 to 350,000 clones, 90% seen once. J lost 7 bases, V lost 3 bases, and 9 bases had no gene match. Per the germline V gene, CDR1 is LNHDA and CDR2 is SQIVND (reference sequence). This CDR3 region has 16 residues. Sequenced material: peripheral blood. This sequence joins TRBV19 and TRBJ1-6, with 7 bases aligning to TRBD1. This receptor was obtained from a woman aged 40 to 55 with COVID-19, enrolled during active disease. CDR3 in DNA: TGTGCCAGTAGTATGAGGTCCGGGACAGCCAATTCACCCCTCCACTTT. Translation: CASSMRSGTANSPLHF. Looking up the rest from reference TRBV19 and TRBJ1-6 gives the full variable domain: DGGITQSPKYLFRKEGQNVTLSCEQNLNHDAMYWYRQDPGQGLRLIYYSQIVNDFQKGDIAEGYSVSREKKESFPLTVTSAQKNPTAFYLCASSMRSGTANSPLHFGNGTRLTVT.